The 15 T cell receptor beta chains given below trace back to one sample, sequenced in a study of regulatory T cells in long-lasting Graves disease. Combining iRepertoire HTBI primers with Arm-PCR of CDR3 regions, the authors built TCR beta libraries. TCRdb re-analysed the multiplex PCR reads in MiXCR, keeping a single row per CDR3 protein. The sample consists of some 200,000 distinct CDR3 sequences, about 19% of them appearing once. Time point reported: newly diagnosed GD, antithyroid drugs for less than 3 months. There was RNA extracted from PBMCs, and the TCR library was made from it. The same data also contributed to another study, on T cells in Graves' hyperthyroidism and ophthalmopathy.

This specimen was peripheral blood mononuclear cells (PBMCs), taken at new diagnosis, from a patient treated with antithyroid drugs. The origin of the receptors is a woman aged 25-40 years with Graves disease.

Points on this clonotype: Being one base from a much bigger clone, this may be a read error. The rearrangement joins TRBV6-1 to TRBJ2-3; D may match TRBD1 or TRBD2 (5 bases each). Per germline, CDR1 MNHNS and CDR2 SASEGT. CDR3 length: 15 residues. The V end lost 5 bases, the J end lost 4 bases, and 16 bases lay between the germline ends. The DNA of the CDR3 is TGTGCCAGCAGTCCAAGGACATTTAGCGCAGATACGCAGTATTTT. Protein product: CASSPRTFSADTQYF.

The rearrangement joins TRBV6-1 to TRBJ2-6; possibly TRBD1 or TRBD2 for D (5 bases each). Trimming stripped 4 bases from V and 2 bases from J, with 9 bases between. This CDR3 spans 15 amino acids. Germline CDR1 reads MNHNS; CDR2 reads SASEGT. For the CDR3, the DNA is TGTGCCAGCAGTGGAGGGACGGCTGGGGCCAACGTCCTGACTTTC. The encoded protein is CASSGGTAGANVLTF.

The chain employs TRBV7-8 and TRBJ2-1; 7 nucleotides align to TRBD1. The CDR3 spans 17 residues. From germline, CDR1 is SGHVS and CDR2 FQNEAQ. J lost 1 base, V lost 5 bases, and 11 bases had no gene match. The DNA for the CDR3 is TGTGCCAGCAGCCGACGGGTTGCACAGGGGTCCTACAATGAGCAGTTCTTC. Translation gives CASSRRVAQGSYNEQFF.

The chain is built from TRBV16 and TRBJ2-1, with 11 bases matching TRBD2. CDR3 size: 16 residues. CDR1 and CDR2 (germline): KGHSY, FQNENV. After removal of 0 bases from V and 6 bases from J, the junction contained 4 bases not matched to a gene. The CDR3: CASSQSGLAGGNEQFF. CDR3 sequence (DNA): TGTGCCAGCAGCCAATCAGGGCTAGCGGGAGGCAATGAGCAGTTCTTC.

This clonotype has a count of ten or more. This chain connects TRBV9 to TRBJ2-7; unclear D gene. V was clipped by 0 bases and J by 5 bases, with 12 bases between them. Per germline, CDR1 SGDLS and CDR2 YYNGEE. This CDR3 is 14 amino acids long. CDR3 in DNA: TGTGCCAGCAGCGTAGCCTCTGGAAGCGACGAGCAGTACTTC. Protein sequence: CASSVASGSDEQYF. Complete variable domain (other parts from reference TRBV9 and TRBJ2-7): DSGVTQTPKHLITATGQRVTLRCSPRSGDLSVYWYQQSLDQGLQFLIQYYNGEERAKGNILERFSAQQFPDLHSELNLSSLELGDSALYFCASSVASGSDEQYFGPGTRLTVT.

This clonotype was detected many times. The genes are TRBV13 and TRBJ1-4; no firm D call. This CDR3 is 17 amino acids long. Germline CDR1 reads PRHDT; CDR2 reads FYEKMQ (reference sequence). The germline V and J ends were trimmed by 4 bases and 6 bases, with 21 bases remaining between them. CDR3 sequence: CASSSSNGLAKDEKLFF. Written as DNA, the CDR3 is TGTGCCAGCAGCTCATCTAACGGACTTGCCAAAGATGAAAAACTGTTTTTT.

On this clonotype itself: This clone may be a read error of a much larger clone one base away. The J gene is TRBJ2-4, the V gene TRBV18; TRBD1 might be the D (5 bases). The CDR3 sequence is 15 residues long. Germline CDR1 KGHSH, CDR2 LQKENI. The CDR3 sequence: CVSSPTTSGQNIQYF. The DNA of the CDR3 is TGTGTCAGCTCACCGACCACTTCAGGGCAGAACATTCAGTACTTC.

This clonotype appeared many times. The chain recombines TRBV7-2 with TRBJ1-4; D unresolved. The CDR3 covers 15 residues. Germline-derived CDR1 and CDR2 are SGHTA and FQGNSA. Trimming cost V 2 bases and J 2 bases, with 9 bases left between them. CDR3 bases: TGTGCCAGCAGCTTAATATTCAGTACTAATGAAAAACTGTTTTTT. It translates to CASSLIFSTNEKLFF.

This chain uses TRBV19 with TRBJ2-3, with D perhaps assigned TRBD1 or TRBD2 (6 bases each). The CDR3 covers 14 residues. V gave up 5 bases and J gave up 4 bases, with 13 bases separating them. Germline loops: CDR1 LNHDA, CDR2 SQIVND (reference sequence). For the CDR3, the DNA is TGTGCCAGTAGTCCGACGGGGGCCGCAGATACGCAGTATTTT. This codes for CASSPTGAADTQYF.

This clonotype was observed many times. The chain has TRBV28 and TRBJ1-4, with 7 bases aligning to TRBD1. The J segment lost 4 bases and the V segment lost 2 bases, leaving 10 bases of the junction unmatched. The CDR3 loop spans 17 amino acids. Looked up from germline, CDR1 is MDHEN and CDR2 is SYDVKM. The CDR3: CASSLLVTGALNEKLFF. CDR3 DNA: TGTGCCAGCAGTTTACTTGTCACAGGGGCCCTTAATGAAAAACTGTTTTTT.

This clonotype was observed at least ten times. CDR3 loop: CASSLEGALGYTF. The DNA for the CDR3 is TGCGCCAGCAGCTTGGAGGGGGCCCTTGGCTACACCTTC. The chain couples TRBV5-1 to TRBJ1-2, with 7 bases fitting TRBD1. The CDR3 totals 13 residues. Germline V CDR1 and CDR2: SGHRS, YFSETQ. Unmatched junction bases numbered 3, after V lost 0 bases and J lost 7 bases.

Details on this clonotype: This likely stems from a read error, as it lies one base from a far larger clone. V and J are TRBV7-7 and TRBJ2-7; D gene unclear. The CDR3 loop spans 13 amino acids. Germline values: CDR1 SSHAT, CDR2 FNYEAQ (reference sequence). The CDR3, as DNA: TGTGCCAGCAGTGATCAGGTCTCCTACGAGCAGTGCTTC. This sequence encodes CASSDQVSYEQCF.

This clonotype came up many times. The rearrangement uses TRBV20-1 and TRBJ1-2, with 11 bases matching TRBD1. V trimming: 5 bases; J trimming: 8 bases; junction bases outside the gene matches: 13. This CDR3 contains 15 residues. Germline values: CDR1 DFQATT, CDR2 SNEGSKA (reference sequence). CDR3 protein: CSAVGGTGGVWGYTF. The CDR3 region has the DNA TGCAGTGCTGTTGGTGGGACAGGGGGGGTATGGGGCTACACCTTC.

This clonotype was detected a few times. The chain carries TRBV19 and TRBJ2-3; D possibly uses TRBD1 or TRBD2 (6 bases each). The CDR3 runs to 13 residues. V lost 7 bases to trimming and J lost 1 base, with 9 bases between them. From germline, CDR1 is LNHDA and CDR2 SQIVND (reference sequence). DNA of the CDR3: TGTGCCAGTAAGGAGGGGGGCACAGATACGCAGTATTTT. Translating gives CASKEGGTDTQYF.

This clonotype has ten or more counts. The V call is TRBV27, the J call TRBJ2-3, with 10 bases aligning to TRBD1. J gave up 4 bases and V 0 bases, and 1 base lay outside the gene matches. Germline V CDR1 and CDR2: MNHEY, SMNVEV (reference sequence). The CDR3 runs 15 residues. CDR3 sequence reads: CASSLSGTGADTQYF. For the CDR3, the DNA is TGTGCCAGCAGTTTATCAGGGACAGGGGCAGATACGCAGTATTTT.